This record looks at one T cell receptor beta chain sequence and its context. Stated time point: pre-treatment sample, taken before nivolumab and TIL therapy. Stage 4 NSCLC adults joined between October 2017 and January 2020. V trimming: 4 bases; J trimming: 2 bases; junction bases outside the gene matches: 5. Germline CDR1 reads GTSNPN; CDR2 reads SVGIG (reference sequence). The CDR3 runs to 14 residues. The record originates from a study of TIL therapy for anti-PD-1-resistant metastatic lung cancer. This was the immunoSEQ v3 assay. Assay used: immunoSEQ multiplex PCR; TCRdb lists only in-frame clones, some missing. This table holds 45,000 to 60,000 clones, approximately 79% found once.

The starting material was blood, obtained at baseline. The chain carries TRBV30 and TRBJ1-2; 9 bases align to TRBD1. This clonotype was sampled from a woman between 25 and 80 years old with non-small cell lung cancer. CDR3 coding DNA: TGTGCCTGGAAAGGGACAGGGAAGAACTATGGCTACACCTTC. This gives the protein CAWKGTGKNYGYTF.